This T cell receptor (beta chain) was sequenced in a study of human T cells and chemical hapten exposure. Each CDR3 protein gets one entry after TCRdb re-called the RACE reads with MiXCR. The table includes about 31,000 distinct CDR3 sequences, 7% to 8.5% detected once. This clonotype occurred a few times. Antigen: not known. Time point indicated: healthy volunteer bleed at 2 weeks. The total RNA was obtained from whole blood that was not fractionated. Findings and caveats of the study: TCRs above 1 in 1000 frequency stayed constant with DPC sensitization.

V dropped 0 bases and J dropped 6 bases, with 11 bases sitting between them. The CDR3 sequence is 14 residues long. Germline CDR1 reads LNHNV; CDR2 reads YYDKDF (reference sequence). The genes are TRBV15 and TRBJ1-1, with D possibly matching TRBD1 (6 bases). What was sequenced was whole blood. This receptor was obtained from a human donor in good health. Some clones in this sample may be carry-over from other donors' samples. Here the CDR3 DNA reads TGTGCCACCAGCAGAGATTTAGGGGGAGCTGAAGCTTTCTTT. This sequence encodes CATSRDLGGAEAFF.